Detailed here is one T cell receptor beta chain. There is no known antigen for this receptor. Base qualities are not provided; no much larger clone lies one nucleotide away. The sample is drawn from a study of blood T cell repertoires in COVID-19 (dated by TCRdb to 2020 to 2021). Some background on the complete study: Samples covering the acute and convalescent phases of COVID-19 were provided by collaborators in the United States, Italy and Spain. The prospective study material was composed of cDNA or gDNA derived from T cells, B-cell-depleted T cells, or PBMCs. HLA class I and class II types, where available, came from metadata supplied by the sample provider rather than from assay-based typing. The repertoires were made available in a free public database intended to serve as a resource for research on the immune response to SARS-CoV-2. Samples were obtained from the ongoing ImmuneRACE study (first 160 participants) and from some 1,300 subjects provided by 6 global collaborators. Nearly every sample came with metadata listing a de-identified subject ID, COVID-19 status, age in years and sex. Deeply sampled blood TCRbeta repertoires from subjects exposed to, actively infected with, or recovered from COVID-19 were included in the dataset. Overall study results and their limits: How much clinical and demographic metadata was included differed by source and by participant, and the metadata was provided uncurated.

According to the germline V gene (reference sequence), CDR1 reads SGHNT and CDR2 reads YYREEE. Its CDR3 holds 15 amino acids, cysteine through phenylalanine. Left in the record is the CDR3 DNA by itself, 45 bases read in frame from the first base. The trim is 2 bases for V and 2 bases for J, with a gap of 10 bases between the germline ends. Each collaborating institution followed its own protocols to collect whole blood in K2EDTA tubes. For TCRbeta analysis, collaborators shipped samples as frozen whole blood, isolated PBMCs, or DNA extracted from either of those sample types. TCRbeta CDR3 regions were amplified from genomic DNA using the immunoSEQ Assay, a bias-controlled multiplex PCR. Concerning the study's data processing: Within the assay, amplification of reference gene primers was used to estimate how many nucleated cells each sample contained. To quantify the absolute abundance of each unique TCRbeta CDR3 rearrangement, sequence reads were collapsed and filtered. Productive Simpson clonality was computed per sample as the square root of Simpson's diversity index over productive rearrangements. Drawn from immuneACCESS, this table holds only the in-frame rearrangements with V and J called that TCRdb kept. Clones are partly lost; checked studies trace under half to an unresolved V gene and leave the rest unexplained. For V, J and clone size, that table is used; D and trimming come from the DNA. Present in this sample are some 270,000 clones, around 86% of which were seen just once. Roughly 2.3% of the sample comes from the top ten.

Rearrangement joined TRBV5-4 to TRBJ2-2, with no confidently assigned D gene. The source of this sequence is a man in his forties or fifties with acute or convalescent COVID-19. Specimen: peripheral blood. The CDR3 is CASSFSVTNTGELFF. The DNA sequence is TGTGCCAGCAGCTTCTCAGTAACCAACACCGGGGAGCTGTTTTTT.